These T cell receptor beta chains were read from a single sample in a study of blood T cell repertoires in COVID-19. Some clones are missing from TCRdb's copy, which holds only in-frame ones; the method was immunoSEQ multiplex PCR. The sample consists of over 150,000 clones, 80% to 85% of them appearing once. What was sequenced was PBMCs or T cells enriched from blood (not recorded which). The origin of the receptors is a man aged 35 to 55 who had recovered from COVID-19. Each CDR3 is given with its conserved first and last residue. Each record gives: D gene, J gene, clone size, V gene, CDR3 protein, CDR3 DNA. A D gene is named only where the DNA matches it firmly. Clone sizes are given selectively: once, few, many, or a class where the clone is expanded.

TRBD2 | TRBJ2-7 | few | TRBV4-1 | CASSQDVAGPPMEQYF | TGCGCCAGCAGCCAAGATGTAGCGGGGCCGCCTATGGAGCAGTACTTC
TRBD1 | TRBJ1-2 | . | TRBV19 | CASSVDRGGYTF | TGTGCCAGTAGTGTAGACAGGGGCGGCTACACCTTC
TRBD1 | TRBJ2-7 | . | TRBV28 | CASNPRGMGTAYEQYF | TGTGCCAGCAACCCAAGAGGTATGGGGACAGCCTACGAGCAGTACTTC
. | TRBJ1-4 | . | TRBV2 | CASSGLALTNEKLFF | TGTGCCAGCAGTGGTTTGGCATTGACTAATGAAAAACTGTTTTTT
TRBD2 | TRBJ2-3 | . | TRBV9 | CASSVGTSGGADTQYF | TGTGCCAGCAGCGTAGGGACTAGCGGGGGGGCAGATACGCAGTATTTT
TRBD1 | TRBJ1-2 | few | TRBV30 | CASRSLGQGVHGYTF | TGTGCCTCCAGAAGTCTGGGGCAGGGGGTTCATGGCTACACCTTC
. | TRBJ2-1 | . | TRBV9 | CASSVESGHNRGNEQFF | TGTGCCAGCAGCGTAGAATCGGGACATAACCGGGGCAATGAGCAGTTCTTC
. | TRBJ2-2 | . | TRBV5-5 | CASSSLLGADTGELFF | TGTGCCAGCAGCTCTCTACTGGGGGCGGACACCGGGGAGCTGTTTTTT
. | TRBJ1-5 | . | TRBV7-9 | CASSLAGAGNQPQHF | TGTGCCAGCAGCTTAGCAGGGGCCGGCAATCAGCCCCAGCATTTT
TRBD1 | TRBJ1-2 | . | TRBV6-5 | CASRQGQGRYGYTF | TGTGCCAGCAGGCAGGGACAGGGTCGGTATGGCTACACCTTC
. | TRBJ2-1 | once | TRBV24-1 | CATSTPQGLEFF | TGTGCCACCAGTACCCCACAGGGTTTAGAGTTCTTC
TRBD1 | TRBJ1-1 | . | TRBV2 | CASSEMTGSPEAFF | TGTGCCAGCAGTGAAATGACAGGGAGCCCTGAAGCTTTCTTT
TRBD1 | TRBJ1-1 | . | TRBV18 | CASSGTGGNTEAFF | TGTGCCAGCTCAGGGACAGGGGGGAACACTGAAGCTTTCTTT
. | TRBJ1-1 | . | TRBV3-1/TRBV3-2 | CASSPTGWGSEAFF | TGTGCCAGCAGCCCGACAGGTTGGGGGTCTGAAGCTTTCTTT
. | TRBJ2-2 | . | TRBV5-1 | CASSLGSAGELFF | TGCGCCAGCAGCTTGGGGAGCGCCGGGGAGCTGTTTTTT
TRBD1 | TRBJ2-5 | . | TRBV7-2 | CASSLSRTGGETQYF | TGTGCCAGCAGCTTATCCCGGACAGGGGGAGAGACCCAGTACTTC
TRBD1 | TRBJ1-1 | . | TRBV29-1 | CSGGGTANTEAFF | TGCAGCGGTGGGGGGACAGCGAACACTGAAGCTTTCTTT
. | TRBJ1-5 | . | TRBV16 | CASSQSGLINQPQHF | TGTGCCAGCAGCCAATCGGGACTGATAAATCAGCCCCAGCATTTT
. | TRBJ2-5 | . | TRBV7-9 | CASSLDLTGVVVTQYF | TGTGCCAGCAGCTTAGATTTGACGGGGGTAGTCGTGACCCAGTACTTC
. | TRBJ1-5 | . | TRBV3-1/TRBV3-2 | CASSQDQGQPQHF | TGTGCCAGCAGCCAAGATCAGGGTCAGCCCCAGCATTTT
TRBD1 | TRBJ2-1 | . | TRBV5-1 | CASSYGQGALDEQFF | TGCGCCAGCAGCTATGGACAGGGGGCGTTGGATGAGCAGTTCTTC
TRBD1 | TRBJ1-2 | . | TRBV7-9 | CASSLALGTDYGYTF | TGTGCCAGCAGCTTAGCTTTAGGGACAGACTATGGCTACACCTTC
. | TRBJ1-2 | . | TRBV4-3 | CASSQDSGYGYTF | TGCGCCAGCAGCCAAGATTCAGGCTATGGCTACACCTTC
. | TRBJ1-1 | . | TRBV5-1 | CASSLRDTRGDTEAFF | TGCGCCAGCAGCTTACGGGACACACGAGGCGACACTGAAGCTTTCTTT